This T cell receptor (beta chain) was sequenced for a study of response to subunit inactivated influenza vaccine. TCRdb passed the RT-PCR reads through MiXCR, listing each CDR3 protein once. The sample yields about 570,000 distinct CDR3 sequences, 11% seen once. This CDR3 is 13 amino acids long. V gave up 3 bases and J gave up 11 bases, with 17 bases separating them. CDR1 and CDR2 from the germline V gene are ENHRY and SYGVKD. A further study also used this sample, focusing on T cells expressing NK-cell markers. In that study: Beta-chain TCR cDNA was generated via 5'RACE template switching with UMIs. In more than five donors, dominant CD3+CD56+NKG2C+ clones formed about 1.0-7.5% of CD8+ cells. Once again these clonotypes came out on top in the CD3+CD56-NKG2C+ fraction of four donors. Expanded NKG2C+ T cell clones were not confirmed as HCMV-specific.

J is TRBJ2-7 and V is TRBV10-3; possibly TRBD1 for D (6 bases). This receptor was identified in a middle-aged man who received an inactivated influenza vaccine. The sequencing here drew on PBMCs from blood, taken on the day of vaccination. CDR3 in amino acids: CAISDLLGEGEYF. Written as DNA, the CDR3 is TGTGCCATCAGTGACCTTTTGGGAGAGGGGGAGTACTTC.